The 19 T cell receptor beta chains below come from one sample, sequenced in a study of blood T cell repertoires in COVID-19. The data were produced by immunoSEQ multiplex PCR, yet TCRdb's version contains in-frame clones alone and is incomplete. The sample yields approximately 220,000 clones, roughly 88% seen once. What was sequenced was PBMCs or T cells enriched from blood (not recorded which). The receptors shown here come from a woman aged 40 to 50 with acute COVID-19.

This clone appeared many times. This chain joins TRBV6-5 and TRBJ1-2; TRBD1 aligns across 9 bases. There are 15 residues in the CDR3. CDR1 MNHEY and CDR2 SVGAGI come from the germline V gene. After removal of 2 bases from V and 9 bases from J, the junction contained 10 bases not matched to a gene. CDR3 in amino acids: CASSYARDRDGSYTF. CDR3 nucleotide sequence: TGTGCCAGCAGTTACGCCCGGGACAGGGACGGAAGCTACACCTTC.

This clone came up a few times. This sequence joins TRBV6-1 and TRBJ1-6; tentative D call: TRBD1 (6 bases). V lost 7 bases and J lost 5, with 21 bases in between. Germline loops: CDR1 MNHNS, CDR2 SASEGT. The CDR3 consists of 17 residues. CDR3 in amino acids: CASTDTRGSGNNSPLHF. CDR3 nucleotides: TGTGCCAGCACTGACACAAGGGGGAGCGGGAATAATTCACCCCTCCACTTT.

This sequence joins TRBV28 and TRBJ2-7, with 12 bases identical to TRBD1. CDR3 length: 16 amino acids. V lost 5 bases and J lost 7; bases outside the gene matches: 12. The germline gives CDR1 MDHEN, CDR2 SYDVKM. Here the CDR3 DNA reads TGTGCCAGCAGTCCCCCCCCGGGACAGGGGGCGGGGGAGCAGTACTTC. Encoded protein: CASSPPPGQGAGEQYF.

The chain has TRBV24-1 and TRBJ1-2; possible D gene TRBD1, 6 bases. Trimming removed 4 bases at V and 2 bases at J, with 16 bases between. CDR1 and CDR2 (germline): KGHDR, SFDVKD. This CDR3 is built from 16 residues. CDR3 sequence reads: CATSDPRKDRNYGYTF. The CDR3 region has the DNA TGTGCCACCAGTGACCCTCGCAAGGACAGAAACTATGGCTACACCTTC.

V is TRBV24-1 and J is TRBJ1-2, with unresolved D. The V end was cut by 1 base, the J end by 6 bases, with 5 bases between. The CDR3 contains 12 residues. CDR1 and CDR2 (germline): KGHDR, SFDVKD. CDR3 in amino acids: CATSDFIDGYTF. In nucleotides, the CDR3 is TGTGCCACCAGTGATTTTATTGATGGCTACACCTTC.

CDR3: CAISESSGTGANVLTF. The CDR3 nucleotides are TGTGCCATCAGTGAGTCATCCGGGACAGGGGCCAACGTCCTGACTTTC. This chain uses TRBV10-3 with TRBJ2-6, with a weak D call TRBD1 (6 bases). Germline V gene sequence: CDR1 ENHRY, CDR2 SYGVKD. This CDR3 is built from 16 residues. V dropped 0 bases and J dropped 4 bases, with 10 bases sitting between them.

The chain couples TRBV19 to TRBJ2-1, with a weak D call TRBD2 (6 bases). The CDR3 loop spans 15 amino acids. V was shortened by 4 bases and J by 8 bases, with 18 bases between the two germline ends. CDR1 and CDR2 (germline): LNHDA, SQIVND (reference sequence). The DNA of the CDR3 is TGTGCCAGTAGTACGGGACTCAACCCCTCCCATGAGCAGTTCTTC. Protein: CASSTGLNPSHEQFF.

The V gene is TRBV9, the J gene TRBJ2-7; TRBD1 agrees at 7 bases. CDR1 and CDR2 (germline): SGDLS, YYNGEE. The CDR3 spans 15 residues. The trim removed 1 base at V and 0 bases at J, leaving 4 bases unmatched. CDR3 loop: CASSVTGASSYEQYF. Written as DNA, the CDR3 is TGTGCCAGCAGCGTAACAGGGGCCAGCTCCTACGAGCAGTACTTC.

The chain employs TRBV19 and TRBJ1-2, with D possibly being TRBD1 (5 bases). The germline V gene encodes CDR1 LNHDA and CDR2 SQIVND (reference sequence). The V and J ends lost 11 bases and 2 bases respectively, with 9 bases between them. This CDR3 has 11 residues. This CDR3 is CAGGGNYGYTF. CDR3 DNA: TGTGCCGGTGGGGGGAACTATGGCTACACCTTC. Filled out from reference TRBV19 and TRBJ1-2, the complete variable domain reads DGGITQSPKYLFRKEGQNVTLSCEQNLNHDAMYWYRQDPGQGLRLIYYSQIVNDFQKGDIAEGYSVSREKKESFPLTVTSAQKNPTAFYLCAGGGNYGYTFGSGTRLTVV.

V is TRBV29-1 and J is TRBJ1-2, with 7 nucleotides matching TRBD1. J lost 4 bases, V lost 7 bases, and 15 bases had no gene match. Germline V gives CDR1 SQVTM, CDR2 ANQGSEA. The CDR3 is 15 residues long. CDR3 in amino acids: CSASEFRQGVYGYTF. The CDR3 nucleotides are TGCAGCGCCTCCGAATTTCGACAGGGTGTCTATGGCTACACCTTC.

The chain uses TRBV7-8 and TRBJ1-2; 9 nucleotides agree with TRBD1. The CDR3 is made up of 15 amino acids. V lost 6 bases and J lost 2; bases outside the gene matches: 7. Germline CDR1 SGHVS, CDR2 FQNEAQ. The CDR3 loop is CASRDPTGGNYGYTF. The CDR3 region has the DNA TGTGCCAGCAGGGATCCGACAGGGGGAAACTATGGCTACACCTTC.

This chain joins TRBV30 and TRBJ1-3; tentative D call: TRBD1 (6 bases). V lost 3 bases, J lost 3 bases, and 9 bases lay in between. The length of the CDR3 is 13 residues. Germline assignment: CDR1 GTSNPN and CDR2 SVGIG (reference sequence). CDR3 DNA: TGTGCCTGGAGCGCAGGGGATGGAAACACCATATATTTT. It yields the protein CAWSAGDGNTIYF.

The DNA for the CDR3 is TGCGCCAGCAGTCCGGACGGGGGTCTACCTTCCTACAATGAGCAGTTCTTC. It specifies CASSPDGGLPSYNEQFF. This chain connects TRBV5-1 to TRBJ2-1, with D tentatively TRBD2 (6 bases). Trimming took 5 bases from V and 1 from J, leaving 19 bases between them. The CDR3 runs to 17 residues. The germline CDR1 and CDR2 sequences are SGHRS and YFSETQ.

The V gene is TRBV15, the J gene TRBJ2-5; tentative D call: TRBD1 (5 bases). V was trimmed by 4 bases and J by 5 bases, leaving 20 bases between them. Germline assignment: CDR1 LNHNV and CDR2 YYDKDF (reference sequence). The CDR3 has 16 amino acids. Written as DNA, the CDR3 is TGTGCCACCAGCAAAATTAGGGGCAATCTTCGGGAGACCCAGTACTTC. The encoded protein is CATSKIRGNLRETQYF.

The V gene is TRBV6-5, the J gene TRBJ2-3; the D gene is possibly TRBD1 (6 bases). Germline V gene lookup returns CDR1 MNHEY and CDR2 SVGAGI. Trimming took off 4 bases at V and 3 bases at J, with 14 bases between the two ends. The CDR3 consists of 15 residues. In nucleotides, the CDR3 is TGTGCCAGCAGTTCCGGGCGGACAGCAACAGATACGCAGTATTTT. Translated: CASSSGRTATDTQYF.

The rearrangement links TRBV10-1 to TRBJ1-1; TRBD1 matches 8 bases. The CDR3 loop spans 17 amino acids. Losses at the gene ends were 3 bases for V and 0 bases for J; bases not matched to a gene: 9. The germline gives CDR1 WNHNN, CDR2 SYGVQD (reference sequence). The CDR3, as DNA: TGCGCCAGCAGTGAACTTCCCGGGACAGGAATGAACACTGAAGCTTTCTTT. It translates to CASSELPGTGMNTEAFF.

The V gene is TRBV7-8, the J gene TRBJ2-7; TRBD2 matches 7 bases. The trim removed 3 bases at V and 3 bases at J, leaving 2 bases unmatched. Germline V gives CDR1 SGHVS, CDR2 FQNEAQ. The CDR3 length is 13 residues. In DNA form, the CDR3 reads TGTGCCAGCAGCTTGGGGGGGGGCTACGAGCAGTACGTC. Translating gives CASSLGGGYEQYV.

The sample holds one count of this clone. The DNA of the CDR3 is TGTGCCAGCAGCTCCCGGTGGACTGAAGCTTTCTTT. This sequence encodes CASSSRWTEAFF. This chain links TRBV7-9 with TRBJ1-1, with D unclear. The CDR3 has 12 residues. Germline lookup yields CDR1 SEHNR and CDR2 FQNEAQ (reference sequence). V was pared by 4 bases and J by 5 bases, with 8 bases between.

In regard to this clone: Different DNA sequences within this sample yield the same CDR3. The CDR3 reads CASSDRGNQPQHF. As DNA, the CDR3 is TGTGCCAGTAGCGACAGGGGCAATCAGCCCCAGCATTTT. The chain joins TRBV19 to TRBJ1-5, with TRBD1 identical over 7 bases. The germline CDR1 and CDR2 sequences are LNHDA and SQIVND (reference sequence). This CDR3 is built from 13 residues. V shed 6 bases, J shed 2 bases, and the junction held 1 base outside the gene matches. The complete variable domain, with remaining parts taken from reference TRBV19 and TRBJ1-5, reads DGGITQSPKYLFRKEGQNVTLSCEQNLNHDAMYWYRQDPGQGLRLIYYSQIVNDFQKGDIAEGYSVSREKKESFPLTVTSAQKNPTAFYLCASSDRGNQPQHFGDGTRLSIL.